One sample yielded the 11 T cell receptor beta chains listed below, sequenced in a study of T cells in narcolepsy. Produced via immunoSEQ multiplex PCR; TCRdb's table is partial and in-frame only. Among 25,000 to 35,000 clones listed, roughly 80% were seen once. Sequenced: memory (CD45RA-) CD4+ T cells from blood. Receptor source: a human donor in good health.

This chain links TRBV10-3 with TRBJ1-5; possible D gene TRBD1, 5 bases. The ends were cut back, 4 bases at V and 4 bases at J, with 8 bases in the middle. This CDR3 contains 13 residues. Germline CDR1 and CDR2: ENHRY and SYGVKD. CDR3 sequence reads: CAISGQGNQPQHF. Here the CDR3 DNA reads TGTGCCATCAGTGGCCAGGGAAATCAGCCCCAGCATTTT.

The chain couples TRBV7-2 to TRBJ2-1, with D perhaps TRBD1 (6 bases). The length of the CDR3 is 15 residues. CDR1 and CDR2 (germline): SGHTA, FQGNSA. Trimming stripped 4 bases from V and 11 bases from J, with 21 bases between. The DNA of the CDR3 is TGTGCCAGCAGCTCCAAACAGGGAGCCTCAAACAAGCAGTTCTTC. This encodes CASSSKQGASNKQFF.

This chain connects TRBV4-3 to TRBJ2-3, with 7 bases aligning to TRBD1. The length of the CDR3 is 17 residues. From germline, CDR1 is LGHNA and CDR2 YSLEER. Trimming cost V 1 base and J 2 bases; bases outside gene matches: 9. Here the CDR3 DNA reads TGCGCCAGCAGCCAAGGTGGGACAGCACATCTCACAGATACGCAGTATTTT. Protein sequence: CASSQGGTAHLTDTQYF.

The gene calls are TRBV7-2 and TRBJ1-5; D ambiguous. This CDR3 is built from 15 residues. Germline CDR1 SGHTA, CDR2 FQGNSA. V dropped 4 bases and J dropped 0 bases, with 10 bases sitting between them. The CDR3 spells CASSSTGHSNQPQHF. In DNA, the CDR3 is TGTGCCAGCAGCTCGACTGGCCATAGCAATCAGCCCCAGCATTTT.

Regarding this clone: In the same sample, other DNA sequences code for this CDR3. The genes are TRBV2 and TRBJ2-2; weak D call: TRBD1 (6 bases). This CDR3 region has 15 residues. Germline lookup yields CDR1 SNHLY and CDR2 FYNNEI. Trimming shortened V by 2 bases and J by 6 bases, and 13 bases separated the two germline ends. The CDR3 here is CASSETRRQAGELFF. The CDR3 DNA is TGTGCCAGCAGTGAAACCCGGAGACAGGCCGGGGAGCTGTTTTTT.

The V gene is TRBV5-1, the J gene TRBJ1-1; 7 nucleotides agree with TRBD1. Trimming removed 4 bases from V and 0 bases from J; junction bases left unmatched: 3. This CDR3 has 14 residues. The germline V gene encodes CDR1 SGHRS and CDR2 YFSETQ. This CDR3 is CASSDGTVNTEAFF. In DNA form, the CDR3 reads TGCGCCAGCAGCGACGGGACAGTGAACACTGAAGCTTTCTTT.

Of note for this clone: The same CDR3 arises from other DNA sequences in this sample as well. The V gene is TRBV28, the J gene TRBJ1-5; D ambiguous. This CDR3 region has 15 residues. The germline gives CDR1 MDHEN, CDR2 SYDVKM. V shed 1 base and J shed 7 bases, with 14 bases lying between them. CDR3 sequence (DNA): TGTGCCAGCAGTTTATCGACCGGGTTTCAACAGCCCCAGCATTTT. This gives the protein CASSLSTGFQQPQHF.

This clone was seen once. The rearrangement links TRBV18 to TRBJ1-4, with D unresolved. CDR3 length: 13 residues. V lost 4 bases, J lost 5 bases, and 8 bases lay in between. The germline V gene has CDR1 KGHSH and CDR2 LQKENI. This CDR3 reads CASSRGQNEKLFF. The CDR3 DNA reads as TGTGCCAGCTCACGAGGGCAGAATGAAAAACTGTTTTTT.

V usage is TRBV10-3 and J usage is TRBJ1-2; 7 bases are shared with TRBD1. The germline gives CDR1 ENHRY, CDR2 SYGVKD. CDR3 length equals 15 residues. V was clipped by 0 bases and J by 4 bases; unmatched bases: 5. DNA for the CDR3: TGTGCCATCAGTGAGTCCCGGGACAGTCCCTATGGCTACACCTTC. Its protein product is CAISESRDSPYGYTF.

CDR3 in DNA: TGTGCCAGCAGCCCCCAGGGGAGCAATCAGCCCCAGCATTTT. It encodes CASSPQGSNQPQHF. The rearrangement uses TRBV7-2 and TRBJ1-5; tentatively, D is TRBD1 (6 bases). V dropped 5 bases and J dropped 1 base, with 9 bases sitting between them. This CDR3 is built from 14 residues. Germline loops: CDR1 SGHTA, CDR2 FQGNSA.

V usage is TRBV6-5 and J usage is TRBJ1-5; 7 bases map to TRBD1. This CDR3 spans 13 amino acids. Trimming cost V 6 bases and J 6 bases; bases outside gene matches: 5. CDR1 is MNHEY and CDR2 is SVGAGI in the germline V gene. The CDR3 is CASRAQGGQPQHF. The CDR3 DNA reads TGTGCCAGCAGGGCCCAGGGGGGTCAGCCCCAGCATTTT.